This is a list of T cell receptor beta chains from one sample in a study of blood T cell repertoires in COVID-19. Produced via immunoSEQ multiplex PCR; TCRdb's table is partial and in-frame only. Of about 81,000 clones in the sample, roughly four fifths were seen once. Sequencing was performed on peripheral blood. These receptors were taken from a human donor in a cohort sampled during active COVID-19. CDR3s include the opening cysteine and the closing phenylalanine or tryptophan. Each record gives: clone size, V gene, J gene, D gene, CDR3 DNA, CDR3 protein. D genes are given only for firm matches. Clone size, where shown, is once, few, many, or a class for clones that have expanded.

clone size: -
V gene: TRBV9
J gene: TRBJ2-3
D gene: TRBD1
CDR3 DNA: TGTGCCAGCAGCCTCAGGGACAGGGCTCCAGATACGCAGTATTTT
CDR3 protein: CASSLRDRAPDTQYF

clone size: many
V gene: TRBV19
J gene: TRBJ1-1
D gene: -
CDR3 DNA: TGTGCCAGTAGTTTCCTGGGAGGGGGGTCTGAAGCTTTCTTT
CDR3 protein: CASSFLGGGSEAFF

clone size: -
V gene: TRBV25-1
J gene: TRBJ1-1
D gene: -
CDR3 DNA: TGTGCCAGCAGAGAGACAGGTGCGAACACTGAAGCTTTCTTT
CDR3 protein: CASRETGANTEAFF

clone size: -
V gene: TRBV19
J gene: TRBJ1-1
D gene: -
CDR3 DNA: TGTGCCAGTAGTATAGTGTCCCAGGTGAACACTGAAGCTTTCTTT
CDR3 protein: CASSIVSQVNTEAFF

clone size: -
V gene: TRBV10-3
J gene: TRBJ2-7
D gene: TRBD1
CDR3 DNA: TGTGCCATCAGCAAGACACTCGCCGGACAGGGGAAAAGCTCCTACGAGCAGTACTTC
CDR3 protein: CAISKTLAGQGKSSYEQYF

clone size: -
V gene: TRBV6-5
J gene: TRBJ1-2
D gene: -
CDR3 DNA: TGTGCCAGCAGTTATCGGGGGGCGGACCTCTATGGCTACACCTTC
CDR3 protein: CASSYRGADLYGYTF

clone size: -
V gene: TRBV5-1
J gene: TRBJ2-5
D gene: TRBD2
CDR3 DNA: TGCGCCAGCGGACTTAGCGGGGGGAAAGAGACCCAGTACTTC
CDR3 protein: CASGLSGGKETQYF

clone size: -
V gene: TRBV9
J gene: TRBJ2-5
D gene: TRBD2
CDR3 DNA: TGTGCCAGCTCGGGACTAGCGGGGAACCAAGAGACCCAGTACTTC
CDR3 protein: CASSGLAGNQETQYF

clone size: -
V gene: TRBV6-5
J gene: TRBJ1-1
D gene: TRBD1
CDR3 DNA: TGTGCCAGCAGTTACTCCCCAGGGGGGAACACTGAAGCTTTCTTT
CDR3 protein: CASSYSPGGNTEAFF

clone size: once
V gene: TRBV5-1
J gene: TRBJ2-7
D gene: TRBD2
CDR3 DNA: TGCGCCAGCAGCGCCGGGACTAGCGGGGGGGCTTGGACCTACGAGCAGTACTTC
CDR3 protein: CASSAGTSGGAWTYEQYF

clone size: -
V gene: TRBV5-1
J gene: TRBJ1-3
D gene: TRBD1
CDR3 DNA: TGCGCCAGCAGCGCGACAGGGGTCTCTGGAAACACCATATATTTT
CDR3 protein: CASSATGVSGNTIYF

clone size: -
V gene: TRBV6-5
J gene: TRBJ1-3
D gene: -
CDR3 DNA: TGTGCCAGCAGTTTCTCGACGGGGTACTCTGGAAACACCATATATTTT
CDR3 protein: CASSFSTGYSGNTIYF

clone size: -
V gene: TRBV11-2
J gene: TRBJ2-7
D gene: TRBD1
CDR3 DNA: TGTGCCACAACAGACCGAAGGACAGGGGGCTCCGAGCAGTACTTC
CDR3 protein: CATTDRRTGGSEQYF

clone size: -
V gene: TRBV24-1
J gene: TRBJ2-3
D gene: TRBD2
CDR3 DNA: TGTGCCACCAGTGACCGTAGCGGGGATGGGGCAGATACGCAGTATTTT
CDR3 protein: CATSDRSGDGADTQYF

clone size: -
V gene: TRBV3-1/TRBV3-2
J gene: TRBJ2-7
D gene: TRBD2
CDR3 DNA: TGTGCCAGCAGCCGGCCGGGGGGATCCTACGAGCAGTACTTC
CDR3 protein: CASSRPGGSYEQYF

clone size: -
V gene: TRBV3-1/TRBV3-2
J gene: TRBJ1-1
D gene: -
CDR3 DNA: TGTGCCAGCAGCCAAATGTCTAACACTGAAGCTTTCTTT
CDR3 protein: CASSQMSNTEAFF

clone size: -
V gene: TRBV2
J gene: TRBJ1-2
D gene: -
CDR3 DNA: TGTGCCAGCAGTGTCGGGACTAACTATGGCTACACCTTC
CDR3 protein: CASSVGTNYGYTF

clone size: -
V gene: TRBV7-9
J gene: TRBJ1-1
D gene: -
CDR3 DNA: TGTGCCAGCAGCCCAGACAGTACACATGCTTTCTTT
CDR3 protein: CASSPDSTHAFF

clone size: -
V gene: TRBV6-5
J gene: TRBJ1-5
D gene: TRBD1
CDR3 DNA: TGTGCCAGCAGTAAACAGGGGACCAGCAATCAGCCCCAGCATTTT
CDR3 protein: CASSKQGTSNQPQHF

clone size: -
V gene: TRBV4-1
J gene: TRBJ1-5
D gene: -
CDR3 DNA: TGCGCCAGCAGCCAAGAGGCTTGGAGCAATCAGCCCCAGCATTTT
CDR3 protein: CASSQEAWSNQPQHF

clone size: -
V gene: TRBV9
J gene: TRBJ2-2
D gene: -
CDR3 DNA: TGTGCCAGCAGCGTAGGACAGGTGAACACCGGGGAGCTGTTTTTT
CDR3 protein: CASSVGQVNTGELFF

clone size: -
V gene: TRBV11-2
J gene: TRBJ1-1
D gene: -
CDR3 DNA: TGTGCCAGCAGCTCCCAGGGTTACACTGAAGCTTTCTTT
CDR3 protein: CASSSQGYTEAFF

clone size: -
V gene: TRBV5-4
J gene: TRBJ2-7
D gene: -
CDR3 DNA: TGTGCCAGCCGGGGCGGGGCTGAAGAGCAGTACTTC
CDR3 protein: CASRGGAEEQYF

clone size: few
V gene: TRBV7-2
J gene: TRBJ1-2
D gene: TRBD1
CDR3 DNA: TGTGCCAGCAGCTGGACAGGGAATGGTGGCTACACCTTC
CDR3 protein: CASSWTGNGGYTF

clone size: -
V gene: TRBV6-5
J gene: TRBJ2-1
D gene: -
CDR3 DNA: TGTGCCAGCAGCCCAACTCCTACCGGTGCGGAGCAGTTCTTC
CDR3 protein: CASSPTPTGAEQFF

clone size: -
V gene: TRBV27
J gene: TRBJ2-2
D gene: TRBD2
CDR3 DNA: TGTGCCAGCACCAAAGCGGGGGGGCCCAACACCGGGGAGCTGTTTTTT
CDR3 protein: CASTKAGGPNTGELFF

clone size: few
V gene: TRBV6-6
J gene: TRBJ1-2
D gene: TRBD1
CDR3 DNA: TGTGCCAGCAGCTTGGGCACGAAGACAGGGTCCTATGGCTACACCTTC
CDR3 protein: CASSLGTKTGSYGYTF

clone size: -
V gene: TRBV2
J gene: TRBJ1-2
D gene: TRBD1
CDR3 DNA: TGTGCCAGCAGCCCTGGGACAGGGAGGTCGTATGATGGCTACACCTTC
CDR3 protein: CASSPGTGRSYDGYTF

clone size: -
V gene: TRBV7-8
J gene: TRBJ2-1
D gene: -
CDR3 DNA: TGTGCCAGCAGCTTAGACTGGGACACCAATGAGCAGTTCTTC
CDR3 protein: CASSLDWDTNEQFF

clone size: -
V gene: TRBV6-5
J gene: TRBJ2-7
D gene: -
CDR3 DNA: TGTGCCAGCAGTTATGGGGCACAAGAGGCCAATTACGAGCAGTACTTC
CDR3 protein: CASSYGAQEANYEQYF

clone size: -
V gene: TRBV19
J gene: TRBJ2-7
D gene: TRBD1
CDR3 DNA: TGTGCCAGTAGTCCTAGGACAGGGGGCTACGAGCAGTACTTC
CDR3 protein: CASSPRTGGYEQYF

clone size: -
V gene: TRBV11-2
J gene: TRBJ2-5
D gene: TRBD2
CDR3 DNA: TGTGCCAGCAGCGGAACTAGCGGGGGGGCTGGGACCCAGTACTTC
CDR3 protein: CASSGTSGGAGTQYF

clone size: -
V gene: TRBV9
J gene: TRBJ2-7
D gene: TRBD2
CDR3 DNA: TGTGCCAGCAGCACACGCGGGGGGTACGAGCAGTACTTC
CDR3 protein: CASSTRGGYEQYF

clone size: -
V gene: TRBV10-3
J gene: TRBJ1-3
D gene: TRBD1
CDR3 DNA: TGTGCCATCAGAGACGGGACAGCTGGAAACACCATATATTTT
CDR3 protein: CAIRDGTAGNTIYF